What follows describes a single TCR beta chain. The data derive from a study of cytomegalovirus exposure and HLA in healthy donors. The primer mix had 60 Vbeta and 13 Jbeta primers. Clones were read by immunoSEQ multiplex PCR, and TCRdb kept only the in-frame ones, dropping some. Recorded for this sample: some 110,000 clones. This CDR3 region has 15 residues. Trimming stripped 5 bases from V and 0 bases from J, with 10 bases between. Germline V gives CDR1 SGHAT, CDR2 FQNNGV. This TCR came from a man in his forties in good health and CMV-seronegative. Specimen: PBMCs. The chain carries TRBV11-2 and TRBJ1-4, with TRBD1 as a possible D gene (5 bases). The CDR3 sequence: CASSRDSSTNEKLFF. In nucleotides, the CDR3 is TGTGCCAGCAGCCGAGACAGTTCAACTAATGAAAAACTGTTTTTT. The variable domain in full, with the rest retrieved from reference TRBV11-2 and TRBJ1-4, is EAGVAQSPRYKIIEKRQSVAFWCNPISGHATLYWYQQILGQGPKLLIQFQNNGVVDDSQLPKDRFSAERLKGVDSTLKIQPAKLEDSAVYLCASSRDSSTNEKLFFGSGTQLSVL.